This T cell receptor beta chain was identified in a study of T cell clonotyping in hematopoietic cell transplantation (dated by TCRdb to the early 2020s). For the study in its entirety: A total of over 130 blood samples were gathered in the study from approximately 32 consecutive transplant recipients along with their related donors. Patient recruitment ran from 2015 to early 2017, and follow-up continued until late 2020 or death.

The CDR3 spans 21 residues, from the cysteine through the phenylalanine. Of the read, only the CDR3 DNA is kept; its 63 bases are in frame from base 1. CDR1 and CDR2, looked up from the germline V gene, are MDHEN and SYDVKM. Ends trimmed: V by 6 bases, J by 1 base; bases unmatched to a gene: 20. Reading the label with the study, this specimen's time point is: 100 days after allo-HCT. Blood samples were obtained from recipients approximately 28 days before transplant and at days 30, 100 and 180 after transplant. Nuclei Lysis Solution was used to extract genomic DNA from fresh or cryopreserved unfractionated peripheral blood mononuclear cells. Within its sample, this clone is medium-sized (0.01 to 0.1%). No antigen is known for it. There are no base qualities to consult, and no much larger clone falls within one base. The immunoSEQ assay, a bias-controlled multiplex PCR using V- and J-specific primers, was used to amplify TCR beta CDR3 regions from genomic DNA. In a second PCR step, a proprietary barcode and Illumina adapter sequences were attached to the CDR3 amplicons. An Illumina MiSeq instrument was used to sequence the CDR3 libraries. The study's own analysis went as follows. Export and quality control were performed with immunoSEQ Analyzer 3.0, and downstream analyses were performed with R Bioconductor and Immunarch. Only productive rearrangements within the normalized downsampled data set were used in the calculation of repertoire metrics. Pathologically expanded clonotypes were defined as those larger than 5 templates in the normalized cohort. Repertoire diversity was measured with the Inverse Simpson Index. To capture all clonotypes, the CMV-specificity analyses were run on the non-normalized data set. TCRdb stores this immuneACCESS table with in-frame sequences only. Part of the clones is absent; in the studies checked, under half of the shortfall reflects unresolved V genes, and no reason is known for the rest. V and J calls and clone size are those listed in that table; D and trimming were worked out from the DNA. This sample lists roughly 4,900 clones; roughly 77% were detected once. The ten largest clonotypes hold around 25% of the sample.

Overall study results and their limits: Inverse Simpson Index values from donors and from recipients before transplant predicted broader TCR repertoire diversity after transplant. After transplant, TCR diversity in recipients dropped, and pathologically expanded clonotypes increased progressively from day 30 to day 180. Sample size was limited, and cells were not sorted, so CD4 and CD8 repertoire contributions could not be separated. Only a small fraction of recipient repertoires overlapped donor repertoires, with over 95% appearing de novo at the given depth.

The chain is encoded by TRBV28 joined to TRBJ2-7, and 14 junction bases match TRBD2. The sample in question was peripheral blood mononuclear cells, obtained 100 days after allogeneic stem cell transplant. The receptor's source is a female patient aged 50 to 60 who had an allogeneic stem cell transplant from an unrelated donor, so the T cells may come from the graft donor. Some clones in this sample may be carry-over from other donors' samples. The CDR3 corresponds to CASRPLPGLAGVGGVSYEQYF. The DNA sequence reads TGTGCCAGCAGGCCCCTCCCGGGACTAGCGGGGGTAGGTGGAGTGTCCTACGAGCAGTACTTC.